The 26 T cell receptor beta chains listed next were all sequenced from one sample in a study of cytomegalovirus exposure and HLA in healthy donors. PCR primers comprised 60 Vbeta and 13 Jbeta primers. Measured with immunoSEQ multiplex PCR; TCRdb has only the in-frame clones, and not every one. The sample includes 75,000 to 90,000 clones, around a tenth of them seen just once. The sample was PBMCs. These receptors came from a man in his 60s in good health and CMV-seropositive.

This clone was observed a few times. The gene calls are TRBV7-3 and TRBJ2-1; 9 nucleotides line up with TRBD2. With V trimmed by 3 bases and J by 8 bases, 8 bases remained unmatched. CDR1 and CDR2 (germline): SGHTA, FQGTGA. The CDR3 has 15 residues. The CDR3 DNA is TGTGCCAGCAGCTTTATAGCGGGAGAGGTTGATGAGCAGTTCTTC. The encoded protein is CASSFIAGEVDEQFF.

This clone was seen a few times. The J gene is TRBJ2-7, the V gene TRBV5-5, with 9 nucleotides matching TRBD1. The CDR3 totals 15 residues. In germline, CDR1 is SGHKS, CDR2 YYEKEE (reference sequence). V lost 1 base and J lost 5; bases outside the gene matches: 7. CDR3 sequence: CASSLQPGQGDEQYF. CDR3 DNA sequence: TGTGCCAGCAGCTTGCAGCCGGGACAGGGTGACGAGCAGTACTTC.

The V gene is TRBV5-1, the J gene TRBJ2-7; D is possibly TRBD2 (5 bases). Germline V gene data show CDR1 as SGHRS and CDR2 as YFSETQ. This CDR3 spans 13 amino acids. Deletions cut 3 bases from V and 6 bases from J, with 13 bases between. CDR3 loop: CASSWGPAGEQYF. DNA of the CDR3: TGCGCCAGCAGCTGGGGTCCCGCGGGCGAGCAGTACTTC.

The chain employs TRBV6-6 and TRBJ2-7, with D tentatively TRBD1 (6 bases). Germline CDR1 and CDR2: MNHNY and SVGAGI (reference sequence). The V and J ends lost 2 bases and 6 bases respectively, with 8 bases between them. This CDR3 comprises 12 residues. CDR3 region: CASSYRGSEQYV. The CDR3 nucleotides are TGTGCCAGCAGTTACAGGGGGTCCGAGCAGTACGTC.

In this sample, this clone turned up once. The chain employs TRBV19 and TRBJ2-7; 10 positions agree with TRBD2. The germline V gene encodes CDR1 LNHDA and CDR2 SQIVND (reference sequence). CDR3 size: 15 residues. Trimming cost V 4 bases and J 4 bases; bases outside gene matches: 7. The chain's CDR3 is CASSTLAGVGYEQYF. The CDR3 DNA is TGTGCCAGTAGTACCCTAGCGGGAGTGGGGTACGAGCAGTACTTC.

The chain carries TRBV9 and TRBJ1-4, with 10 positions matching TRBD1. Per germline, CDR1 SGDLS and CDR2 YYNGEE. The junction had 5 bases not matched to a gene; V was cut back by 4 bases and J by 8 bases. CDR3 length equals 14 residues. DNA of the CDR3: TGTGCCAGCAGCACGGGGACAGGGGAGGAAAAACTGTTTTTT. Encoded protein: CASSTGTGEEKLFF.

CDR3 loop: CASSPGLAGGQETQYF. CDR3 nucleotides: TGCGCCAGCAGCCCCGGACTAGCGGGGGGACAAGAGACCCAGTACTTC. V and J are TRBV10-1 and TRBJ2-5; 14 positions match TRBD2. There are 16 residues in the CDR3. CDR1 WNHNN and CDR2 SYGVQD come from the germline V gene (reference sequence). V dropped 6 bases and J dropped 2; count of bases not matched to a gene: 5.

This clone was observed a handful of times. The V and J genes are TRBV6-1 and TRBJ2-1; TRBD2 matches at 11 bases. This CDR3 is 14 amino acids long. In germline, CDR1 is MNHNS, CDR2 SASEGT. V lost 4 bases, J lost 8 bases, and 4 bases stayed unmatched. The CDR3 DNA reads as TGTGCCAGCAGTGTCCCGGGACTAGCGGATGAGCAGTTCTTC. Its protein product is CASSVPGLADEQFF.

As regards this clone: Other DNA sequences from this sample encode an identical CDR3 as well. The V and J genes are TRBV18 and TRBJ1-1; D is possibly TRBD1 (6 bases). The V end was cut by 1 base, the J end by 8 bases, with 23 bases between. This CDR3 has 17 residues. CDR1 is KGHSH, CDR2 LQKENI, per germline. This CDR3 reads CASSPLEQGANGGEAFF. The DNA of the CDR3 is TGTGCCAGCTCACCACTGGAACAGGGAGCTAATGGGGGAGAAGCTTTCTTT.

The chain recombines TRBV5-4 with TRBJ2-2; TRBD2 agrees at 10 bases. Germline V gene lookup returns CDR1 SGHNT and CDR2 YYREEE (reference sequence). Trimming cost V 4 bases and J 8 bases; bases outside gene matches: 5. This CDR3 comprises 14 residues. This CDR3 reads CASSQAGGVGELFF. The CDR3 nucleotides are TGTGCCAGCAGCCAAGCGGGAGGGGTTGGGGAGCTGTTTTTT.

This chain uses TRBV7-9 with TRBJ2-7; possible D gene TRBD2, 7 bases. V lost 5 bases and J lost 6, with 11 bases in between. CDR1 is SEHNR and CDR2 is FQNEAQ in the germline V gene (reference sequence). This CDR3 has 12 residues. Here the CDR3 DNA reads TGTGCCAGCAGCGTAGGGGGGGGCGAGCAGTACTTC. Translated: CASSVGGGEQYF.

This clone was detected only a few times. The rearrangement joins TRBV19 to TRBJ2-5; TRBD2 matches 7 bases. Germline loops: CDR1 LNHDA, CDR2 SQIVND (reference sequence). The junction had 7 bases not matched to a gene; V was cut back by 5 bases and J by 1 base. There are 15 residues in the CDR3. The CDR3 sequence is CASSARWGGQETQYF. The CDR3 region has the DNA TGTGCCAGTAGTGCCCGCTGGGGGGGCCAAGAGACCCAGTACTTC.

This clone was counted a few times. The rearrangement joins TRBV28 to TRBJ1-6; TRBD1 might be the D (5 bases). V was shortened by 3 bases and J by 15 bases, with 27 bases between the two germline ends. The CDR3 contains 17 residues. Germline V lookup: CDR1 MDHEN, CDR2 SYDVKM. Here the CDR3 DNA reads TGTGCCAGCAGTTTTCTGACAGAATCTTATAATTCACCCCTCCTCCACTTT. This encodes CASSFLTESYNSPLLHF. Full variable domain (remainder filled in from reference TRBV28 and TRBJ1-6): DVKVTQSSRYLVKRTGEKVFLECVQDMDHENMFWYRQDPGLGLRLIYFSYDVKMKEKGDIPEGYSVSREKKERFSLILESASTNQTSMYLCASSFLTESYNSPLLHFGNGTRLTVT.

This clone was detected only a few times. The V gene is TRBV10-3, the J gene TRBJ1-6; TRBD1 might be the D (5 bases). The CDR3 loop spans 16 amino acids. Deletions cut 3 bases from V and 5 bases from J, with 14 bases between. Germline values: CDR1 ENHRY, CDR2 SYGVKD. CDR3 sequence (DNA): TGTGCCATCAGTGAAGGGCAGGGTCTCAATAATTCACCCCTCCACTTT. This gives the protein CAISEGQGLNNSPLHF.

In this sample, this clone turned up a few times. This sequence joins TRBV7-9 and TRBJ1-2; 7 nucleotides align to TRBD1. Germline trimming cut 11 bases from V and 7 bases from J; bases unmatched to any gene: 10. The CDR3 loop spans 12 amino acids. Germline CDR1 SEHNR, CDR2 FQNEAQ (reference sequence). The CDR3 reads CAGGRDSPGYTF. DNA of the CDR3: TGTGCCGGGGGGCGGGACAGTCCTGGCTACACCTTC.

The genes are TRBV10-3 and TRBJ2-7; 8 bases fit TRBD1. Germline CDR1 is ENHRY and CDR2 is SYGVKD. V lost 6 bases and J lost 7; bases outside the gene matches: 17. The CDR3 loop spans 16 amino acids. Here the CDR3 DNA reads TGTGCCATCAGCACCTTGTCTCGACGGACAGGGCTAGAGCAGTACTTC. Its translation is CAISTLSRRTGLEQYF.

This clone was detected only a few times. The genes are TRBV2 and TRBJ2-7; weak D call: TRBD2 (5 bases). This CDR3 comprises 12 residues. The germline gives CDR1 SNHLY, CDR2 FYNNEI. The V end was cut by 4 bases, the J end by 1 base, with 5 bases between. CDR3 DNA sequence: TGTGCCAGCAGTGCGGGGTCCTACGAGCAGTACGTC. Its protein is CASSAGSYEQYV.

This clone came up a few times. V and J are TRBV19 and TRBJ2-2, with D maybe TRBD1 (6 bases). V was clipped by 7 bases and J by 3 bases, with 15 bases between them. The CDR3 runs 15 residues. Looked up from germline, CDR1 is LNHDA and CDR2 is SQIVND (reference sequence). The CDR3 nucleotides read TGTGCCAGTAAATCCCAAGGGGGTTACACCGGGGAGCTGTTTTTT. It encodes CASKSQGGYTGELFF.

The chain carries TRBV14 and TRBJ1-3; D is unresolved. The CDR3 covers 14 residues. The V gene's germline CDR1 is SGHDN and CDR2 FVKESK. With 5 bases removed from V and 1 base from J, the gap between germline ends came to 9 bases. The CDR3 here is CASSIQRSGNTIYF. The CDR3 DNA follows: TGTGCCAGCAGCATTCAGAGGTCTGGAAACACCATATATTTT. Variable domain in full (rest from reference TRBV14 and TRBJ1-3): EAGVTQFPSHSVIEKGQTVTLRCDPISGHDNLYWYRRVMGKEIKFLLHFVKESKQDESGMPNNRFLAERTGGTYSTLKVQPAELEDSGVYFCASSIQRSGNTIYFGEGSWLTVV.

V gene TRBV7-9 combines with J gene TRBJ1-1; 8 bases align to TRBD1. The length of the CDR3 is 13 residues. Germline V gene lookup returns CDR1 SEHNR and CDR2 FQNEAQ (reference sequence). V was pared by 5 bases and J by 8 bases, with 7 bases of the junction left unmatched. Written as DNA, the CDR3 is TGTGCCAGCAGCGCGACAGGGGCTGCGGAAGCTTTCTTT. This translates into CASSATGAAEAFF.

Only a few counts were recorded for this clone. The CDR3 DNA is TGTGCCAGCAGCTTAGGAACTAGCTTGACCCCCCGAACCTACAATGAGCAGTTCTTC. It encodes CASSLGTSLTPRTYNEQFF. The chain has TRBV7-6 and TRBJ2-1; weak D call: TRBD2 (6 bases). Germline V gene sequence: CDR1 SGHVS, CDR2 FNYEAQ. The CDR3 contains 19 residues. V gave up 1 base and J gave up 2 bases, with 21 bases separating them.

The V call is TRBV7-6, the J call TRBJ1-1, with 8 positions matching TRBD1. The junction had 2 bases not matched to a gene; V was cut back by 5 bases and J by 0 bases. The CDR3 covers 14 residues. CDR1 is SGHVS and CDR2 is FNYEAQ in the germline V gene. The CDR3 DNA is TGTGCCAGCAGCCTACAGGGGGTGAACACTGAAGCTTTCTTT. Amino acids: CASSLQGVNTEAFF.

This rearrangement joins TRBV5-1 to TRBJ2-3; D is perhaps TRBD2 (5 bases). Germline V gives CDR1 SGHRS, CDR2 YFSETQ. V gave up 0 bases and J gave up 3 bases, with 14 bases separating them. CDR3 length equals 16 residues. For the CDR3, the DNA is TGCGCCAGCAGCTTGGACGGGGTCGAGGGAACAGATACGCAGTATTTT. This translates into CASSLDGVEGTDTQYF.

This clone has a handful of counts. CDR3: CAWKRGQGNADTQYF. CDR3 nucleotides: TGTGCCTGGAAGCGTGGACAGGGAAATGCAGATACGCAGTATTTT. This chain joins TRBV30 and TRBJ2-3, with TRBD1 identical over 8 bases. The CDR3 consists of 15 residues. J was trimmed by 4 bases and V by 4 bases; bases with no gene match: 10. Per germline, CDR1 GTSNPN and CDR2 SVGIG (reference sequence).

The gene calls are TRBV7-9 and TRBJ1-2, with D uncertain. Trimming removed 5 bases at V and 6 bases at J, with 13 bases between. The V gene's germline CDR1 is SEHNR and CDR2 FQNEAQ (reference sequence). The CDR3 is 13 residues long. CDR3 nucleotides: TGTGCCAGCAGCGGAGGTTTGTCGGATGGCTACACCTTC. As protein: CASSGGLSDGYTF.

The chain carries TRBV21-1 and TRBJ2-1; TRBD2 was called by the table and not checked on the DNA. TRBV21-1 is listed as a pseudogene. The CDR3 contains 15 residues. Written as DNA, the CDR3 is TGTGCCAGCAGCAAGAGGAGACTAGCGTGGAATGAGCAGTTCTTC. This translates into CASSKRRLAWNEQFF.